A selection of T cell receptor beta chains follows, all from one sample in a study of a mutant IDH1 vaccine in newly diagnosed glioma. For these receptors, no antigen is known. Sequencing was performed with immunoSEQ multiplex PCR; in TCRdb, only in-frame clones are kept and a portion is missing. The table includes around 70,000 clones, roughly 86% detected once. The sample consisted of PBMCs, taken from a glioma patient whose treatment included an IDH1 peptide vaccine. Receptors originate from a man aged 30 to 45 with glioma. Each CDR3 is given with its conserved first and last residue. Each record gives: CDR3 protein, CDR3 DNA, V gene, D gene, clone size, J gene. D genes are given only for firm matches. The size of a clone is reported for some rows only, either as once, few or many, or as a class for expanded clones.

CASSSQTGDETQYF,TGTGCCAGCAGCTCACAGACAGGGGACGAGACCCAGTACTTC,TRBV7-8,TRBD1,once,TRBJ2-5
CASSFGRIPTDTQYF,TGTGCCAGCAGCTTCGGCAGGATCCCCACAGATACGCAGTATTTT,TRBV7-9,-,-,TRBJ2-3
CASSPGGSPYYEQYF,TGTGCCAGCAGCCCGGGAGGGTCGCCTTATTATGAGCAGTACTTC,TRBV28,TRBD2,-,TRBJ2-7
CASSLLKGTGETEAFF,TGTGCCAGCAGTTTATTAAAGGGGACAGGGGAAACTGAAGCTTTCTTT,TRBV28,TRBD1,-,TRBJ1-1
CASSLGAQETQYF,TGTGCCAGCAGCTTGGGCGCCCAAGAGACCCAGTACTTC,TRBV5-4,-,-,TRBJ2-5
CASSTTLNTEAFF,TGTGCCAGCAGTACAACACTAAACACTGAAGCTTTCTTT,TRBV27,-,few,TRBJ1-1
CASSFNRVPDPPQHF,TGTGCCAGCAGTTTTAACAGGGTCCCCGATCCGCCCCAGCATTTT,TRBV28,-,once,TRBJ1-5
CASSMSVAVSNQPQHF,TGTGCCAGTAGTATGTCCGTAGCAGTCTCCAATCAGCCCCAGCATTTT,TRBV19,-,few,TRBJ1-5
CASSLGAGEDEQYF,TGTGCCAGCAGCTTAGGAGCGGGGGAGGACGAGCAGTACTTC,TRBV7-2,TRBD2,-,TRBJ2-7
CAWFPGLATGELFF,TGTGCCTGGTTCCCGGGACTTGCCACCGGGGAGCTGTTTTTT,TRBV30,-,-,TRBJ2-2
CASSLEPQTEAFF,TGTGCCAGCAGCTTAGAGCCCCAGACGGAAGCTTTCTTT,TRBV7-8,-,-,TRBJ1-1
CAISTSGDRGREQYF,TGTGCCATCAGTACCAGCGGGGACAGGGGGCGCGAGCAGTACTTC,TRBV10-3,TRBD1,-,TRBJ2-7
CASSQDWAGQPQHF,TGTGCCAGCAGCCAGGATTGGGCTGGTCAGCCCCAGCATTTT,TRBV5-5,-,-,TRBJ1-5